This entry lists 11 T cell receptor beta chains sequenced from one sample in a study of CD8 T cells in ankylosing spondylitis. Study outcomes and limitations: Blood of patients with ankylosing spondylitis appeared to be characterized by a TCR beta motif of several highly homologous variants.

TCRdb passed the 5' RACE reads through MiXCR, listing each CDR3 protein once. The sample holds approximately 300,000 distinct CDR3 sequences, approximately 8% seen once. No antigen has been identified for these receptors. Sequencing used blood, either unsorted or a sorted T cell fraction (not recorded which). All receptors derive from a male donor with ankylosing spondylitis.

A few counts support this clonotype. This chain links TRBV28 with TRBJ1-1, with no clear D. CDR1 MDHEN and CDR2 SYDVKM come from the germline V gene. Trimming took 7 bases from V and 6 from J, leaving 15 bases between them. CDR3 size: 13 residues. In DNA, the CDR3 is TGTGCCAGCACCGTGGGTTCGGCGTCTGAAGCTTTCTTT. This gives the protein CASTVGSASEAFF.

The CDR3 protein is CSCGPNEETQYF. In nucleotides, the CDR3 is TGCAGTTGCGGACCAAACGAAGAGACCCAGTACTTC. V is TRBV20-1 and J is TRBJ2-5; D gene ambiguous. Per the germline V gene, CDR1 is DFQATT and CDR2 is SNEGSKA (reference sequence). The CDR3 runs 12 residues. Trimming pared 8 bases from V and 3 bases from J, leaving 13 bases between.

The V and J genes are TRBV5-1 and TRBJ2-2; perhaps TRBD2 as D (5 bases). V shed 1 base and J shed 6 bases, with 13 bases lying between them. CDR1 and CDR2 (germline): SGHRS, YFSETQ. The CDR3 runs 15 residues. The CDR3 region has the DNA TGCGCCAGCAGCTTGTCCGGGAAACATGCCGGGGAGCTGTTTTTT. Translated: CASSLSGKHAGELFF.

About this clonotype: One junction end does not reproduce the germline sequence, and a read error may be involved. The chain uses TRBV28 and TRBJ2-7, with D perhaps TRBD2 (5 bases). The CDR3 loop spans 12 amino acids. CDR1 MDHEN and CDR2 SYDVKM come from the germline V gene. CDR3 loop: CASSFTRQKRLF. CDR3 in DNA: TGTGCCAGCAGTTTTACTAGACAAAAGCGACTATTC.

The CDR3 region has the DNA TGTGCCAGCAGCTCGGGTCTATACGGCTACGAGCAGTACTTC. This sequence encodes CASSSGLYGYEQYF. The rearrangement links TRBV7-3 to TRBJ2-7; D is undetermined. Trimming took off 4 bases at V and 3 bases at J, with 13 bases between the two ends. The CDR3 runs to 14 residues. Germline loops: CDR1 SGHTA, CDR2 FQGTGA.

The rearrangement joins TRBV3-1 to TRBJ2-5; D is possibly TRBD2 (6 bases). The CDR3 consists of 16 residues. V was pared by 0 bases and J by 3 bases, with 14 bases between. Germline-derived CDR1 and CDR2 are LGHDT and YNNKEL (reference sequence). The DNA of the CDR3 is TGTGCCAGCAGCCAAGATGGCCCCCCGGGGGAAGAGACCCAGTACTTC. Encoded protein: CASSQDGPPGEETQYF.

This clonotype was counted between two and nine times. The genes are TRBV5-1 and TRBJ1-2, with no clear D. With 3 bases removed from V and 4 bases from J, the gap between germline ends came to 13 bases. Looked up from germline, CDR1 is SGHRS and CDR2 is YFSETQ. The CDR3 spans 14 residues. CDR3 loop: CASSSSGGSYGYTF. In DNA, the CDR3 is TGCGCCAGCAGCTCCTCGGGAGGGAGCTATGGCTACACCTTC.

This clonotype was detected ten times or more. V usage is TRBV18 and J usage is TRBJ2-3; 7 bases fit TRBD1. Germline-derived CDR1 and CDR2 are KGHSH and LQKENI. CDR3 length: 13 amino acids. J gave up 3 bases and V 4 bases, and 1 base lay outside the gene matches. CDR3 residues: CASSLGQTDTQYF. In DNA, the CDR3 is TGTGCCAGCTCACTGGGACAGACAGATACGCAGTATTTT.

This clonotype was picked up a small number of times. The chain combines TRBV28 with TRBJ2-5; maybe TRBD2 (6 bases). CDR3 length: 14 amino acids. The V gene's germline CDR1 is MDHEN and CDR2 SYDVKM. V was clipped by 6 bases and J by 6 bases, with 17 bases between them. The CDR3: CASRPVGGLKTQYF. CDR3 DNA sequence: TGTGCCAGCAGACCAGTCGGGGGACTGAAGACCCAGTACTTC.

This clonotype turned up a few times. The chain carries TRBV10-3 and TRBJ2-7; 7 bases are shared with TRBD1. The trim removed 11 bases at V and 4 bases at J, leaving 8 bases unmatched. The CDR3 is 12 residues long. Germline loops: CDR1 ENHRY, CDR2 SYGVKD. This CDR3 is CAASQQGYEQYF. In DNA, the CDR3 is TGTGCCGCCTCTCAACAGGGGTACGAGCAGTACTTC.

The chain is built from TRBV2 and TRBJ1-2; TRBD1 might be the D (5 bases). Germline CDR1 is SNHLY and CDR2 is FYNNEI. The CDR3 contains 14 residues. Deletions cut 5 bases from V and 4 bases from J, with 14 bases between. CDR3: CASSRRDGGYGYTF. CDR3 in DNA: TGTGCCAGCAGTCGCCGGGACGGAGGCTATGGCTACACCTTC.